Listed below are T cell receptor beta chains from one sample, sequenced in a study of glioma-infiltrating T cells after dendritic cell vaccination. Data came from immunoSEQ multiplex PCR; TCRdb stores just in-frame clones and leaves some out. Of about 92,000 clones detected, more than 75% appear once; the ten largest clones hold around a sixth. This material consisted of blood, taken before dendritic cell vaccination. The receptors shown here come from a human donor with glioblastoma. The CDR3 runs from the conserved cysteine through the conserved F or W. The D gene is left open where the match is weak. For some rows the clone size is stated as once, few or many, or as a class when expanded; others skip it.

J gene	CDR3 length	D gene	clone size	V gene	CDR3 DNA	CDR3 protein
TRBJ2-3	15	TRBD2	few	TRBV4-3	TGCGCCAGTTCTCCTAGCGGGGGGGCCACAGATACGCAGTATTTT	CASSPSGGATDTQYF
TRBJ2-6	18	TRBD2	few	TRBV9	TGTGCCAGCACCCCCGGGCAGCGGGAGGGACCTGGGGCCAACGTCCTGACTTTC	CASTPGQREGPGANVLTF
TRBJ2-1	11	-	-	TRBV20-1	TGCAGTGCTCCAGGGCCCAATGTGCAGTTCTTC	CSAPGPNVQFF
TRBJ1-1	13	-	-	TRBV11-2	TGTGCCAGCAGCATTAGTCGGAACACTGAAGCTTTCTTT	CASSISRNTEAFF
TRBJ2-7	16	TRBD2	-	TRBV7-6	TGTGCCAGCAGCTTACAAATTAGCGGGAGCTCCTACGAGCAGTACTTC	CASSLQISGSSYEQYF
TRBJ2-1	17	-	-	TRBV9	TGTGCCAGCAGCGAGGGGGGCAGCGGGATTGGCTACAATGAGCAGTTCTTC	CASSEGGSGIGYNEQFF
TRBJ2-7	15	TRBD2	-	TRBV27	TGTGCCAGCAGTTTAGGGACTCTAGCGGGGATCGAGCAGTACTTC	CASSLGTLAGIEQYF
TRBJ1-3	17	TRBD1	-	TRBV9	TGTGCCAGCAGCACTGGACAGGCCCGATTTTCTGGAAACACCATATATTTT	CASSTGQARFSGNTIYF
TRBJ2-5	15	TRBD1	-	TRBV9	TGTGCCAGCAGCGTAGTAACGGGACAGGAAGAGACCCAGTACTTC	CASSVVTGQEETQYF
TRBJ2-1	15	-	-	TRBV9	TGTGCCAGCAGCCCTAGCGCGAGCTCCTACAATGAGCAGTTCTTC	CASSPSASSYNEQFF
TRBJ2-7	16	TRBD1	-	TRBV4-3	TGCGCCAGCAGCCAGGGCCGGGACAGGATCTCCTACGAGCAGTACTTC	CASSQGRDRISYEQYF
TRBJ2-1	17	TRBD2	-	TRBV5-1	TGCGCCAGCAGCTTGGGCCCCCTGGGGGGGGCCTACAATGAGCAGTTCTTC	CASSLGPLGGAYNEQFF
TRBJ2-3	14	-	-	TRBV7-6	TGTGCCAGCAGCTTAGCTCCGGGAGCAGATACGCAGTATTTT	CASSLAPGADTQYF
TRBJ1-4	16	-	-	TRBV15	TGTGCCACCAGCAGAGGCCGGGCAGGGGTGGGTGAAAAACTGTTTTTT	CATSRGRAGVGEKLFF
TRBJ1-4	13	TRBD1	-	TRBV7-8	TGTGCCAGCAGCTTAGCGGGGACAGGGGCACTGTTTTTT	CASSLAGTGALFF
TRBJ2-7	14	-	-	TRBV7-2	TGTGCCAGCAGCACGTACAGGAAAAACTACGAGCAGTACTTC	CASSTYRKNYEQYF
TRBJ2-5	17	-	few	TRBV27	TGTGCCAGCAGTTTGTTACCCCCGCCAGGGTCTGATGAGACCCAGTACTTC	CASSLLPPPGSDETQYF
TRBJ1-2	14	-	-	TRBV2	TGTGCCAGCAGTGAAGGGCAGGCCTACTATGGCTACACCTTC	CASSEGQAYYGYTF
TRBJ1-1	13	-	once	TRBV28	TGTGCCGGGGGAGGCAGATTGAACACTGAAGCTTTCTTT	CAGGGRLNTEAFF
TRBJ1-5	14	-	-	TRBV6-6	TGTGCCAGCAGTTACTTGGGGGCAAATCAGCCCCAGCATTTT	CASSYLGANQPQHF
TRBJ1-2	16	TRBD1	few	TRBV5-4	TGTGCCAGCAGCTTGGGGCTGGGACAGGGATCGGCTGGCTACACCTTC	CASSLGLGQGSAGYTF
TRBJ2-7	14	-	few	TRBV6-5	TGTGCCATCAGTGAGTCGAAAGAGGTCTACGAGCAGTACTTC	CAISESKEVYEQYF
TRBJ2-7	14	-	-	TRBV5-1	TGCGCCAGCAGCTTGGTAGCGAACTCCTACGAGCAGTACTTC	CASSLVANSYEQYF
TRBJ2-5	18	TRBD2	-	TRBV7-2	TGTGCCAGCAGCCCCCCTAGACTAGCGGGGGGTCCAAGACGGACCCAGTACTTC	CASSPPRLAGGPRRTQYF
TRBJ1-1	12	-	-	TRBV29-1	TGCAGCGTTGAACGGGGGGCGAATGAAGCTTTCTTT	CSVERGANEAFF
TRBJ1-2	13	-	few	TRBV5-1	TGCGCCAGCAGCTTGGATTTAGAATATGGCTACACCTTC	CASSLDLEYGYTF